This T cell receptor beta chain was retrieved from a study of shared clonotypes between healthy human individuals. Study-wide results and caveats: Rarefaction indicated that sorted-subset sequencing remained incomplete although depth was large.

Trimming pared 1 base from V and 3 bases from J, leaving 13 bases between. The CDR3 has 16 amino acids. Looked up from germline, CDR1 is MGHRA and CDR2 is YSYEKL. Naive CD8 isolation took CD45RO-negative cells positively selected for CCR7 and excluded terminally differentiated effector memory CD45RA+ cells. The count of this clone is one. Its specificity is not known. Assay execution proceeded at the deep level. Using immunoSEQ multiplex PCR, the repertoire was profiled, and TCRdb retains in-frame clones only, with some absent. Among under 2,000,000 clones listed, roughly 94% were seen once. Source material: naive CD8+ T cells sorted from blood. The chain combines TRBV4-1 with TRBJ2-4, with D maybe TRBD2 (5 bases). This clonotype originated in a man aged 18 to 29 in good health. The CDR3 sequence is CASSQVLADDKNIQYF. The CDR3 nucleotides are TGCGCCAGCAGCCAAGTGCTAGCAGACGACAAAAACATTCAGTACTTC.